A selection of T cell receptor beta chains follows, all from one sample in a study of cytomegalovirus exposure and HLA in healthy donors. Assay: immunoSEQ multiplex PCR; the TCRdb copy retains only in-frame clones and omits some. The sample has 150,000 or so clones; around 78% are singletons. The specimen sequenced was PBMCs. The source of these receptors is a woman aged 35 to 49 in good health and CMV-seropositive. Both conserved end residues are part of each CDR3. Fields, in order: CDR3 DNA, CDR3 protein, D gene, J gene, V gene, clone size. The D gene is left open where the match is weak. Clone size appears in some rows only: once, few, many, or a class for an expanded clone.

DNA: TGTGCCAGCAGCCGACAGGCCTTCAACTCGCCCCAGCATTTT
CDR3: CASSRQAFNSPQHF
D: NA
J: TRBJ1-5
V: TRBV6-1
size: once

DNA: TGCGCCAGCAGCCAAGGGCTAGGAATTTGGGACGAGCAGTACTTC
CDR3: CASSQGLGIWDEQYF
D: NA
J: TRBJ2-7
V: TRBV4-1
size: NA

DNA: TGTGCCAGCAGTGAAGTACTCTTACCCTCTAATAATTCACCCCTCCACTTT
CDR3: CASSEVLLPSNNSPLHF
D: NA
J: TRBJ1-6
V: TRBV6-1
size: NA

DNA: TGTGCCATCAGTGGGGGGGAGTACGGGACTAGCGGGAAGATAAGCAATGAGCAGTTCTTC
CDR3: CAISGGEYGTSGKISNEQFF
D: TRBD2
J: TRBJ2-1
V: TRBV10-3
size: NA

DNA: TGCAGCGCAGGGGGGAATGAAAAACTGTTTTTT
CDR3: CSAGGNEKLFF
D: TRBD1
J: TRBJ1-4
V: TRBV20-1
size: few

DNA: TGTGCCAGCAGCCAATTTGCGGGACAGGGCGACTATGGCTACACCTTC
CDR3: CASSQFAGQGDYGYTF
D: TRBD1
J: TRBJ1-2
V: TRBV16
size: NA

DNA: TGCGCCAGCAGTCTGAATAGGGCGGGGGAAGCTTTCTTT
CDR3: CASSLNRAGEAFF
D: NA
J: TRBJ1-1
V: TRBV5-1
size: NA

DNA: TGTGCCAGCAGCCCGGACAGGAACTATGGCTACACCTTC
CDR3: CASSPDRNYGYTF
D: TRBD1
J: TRBJ1-2
V: TRBV7-3
size: NA

DNA: TGTGCCAGTAGTATAGATCGGAGTGGTGGTAGTTCACCCCTCCACTTT
CDR3: CASSIDRSGGSSPLHF
D: NA
J: TRBJ1-6
V: TRBV19
size: NA

DNA: TGTGCCAGCAGTGTACGGGGGGGCGGGACCCAGTACTTC
CDR3: CASSVRGGGTQYF
D: TRBD2
J: TRBJ2-5
V: TRBV6-1
size: NA

DNA: TGTGCCAGCAGCTTAGAAGGGGGTGGCACTGAAGCTTTCTTT
CDR3: CASSLEGGGTEAFF
D: NA
J: TRBJ1-1
V: TRBV7-9
size: NA

DNA: TGTGCCAGTAGTTTGACAGAATCCTATGGCTACACCTTC
CDR3: CASSLTESYGYTF
D: NA
J: TRBJ1-2
V: TRBV19
size: NA

DNA: TGTGCCAGCAGCGCCGGGACTTTGGAGGAAAAACTGTTTTTT
CDR3: CASSAGTLEEKLFF
D: NA
J: TRBJ1-4
V: TRBV28
size: NA

DNA: TGTGCCAGCTCACCTCGCGTTCGATACGAGCAGTACTTC
CDR3: CASSPRVRYEQYF
D: NA
J: TRBJ2-7
V: TRBV18
size: NA

DNA: TGTGCCAGCAGTTTATCGACCTGGGACAGGGGCCAGTATTTT
CDR3: CASSLSTWDRGQYF
D: TRBD1
J: TRBJ2-3
V: TRBV27
size: NA

DNA: TGCAGCGTTGATCAGGCGTATTCGAACACTGAAGCTTTCTTT
CDR3: CSVDQAYSNTEAFF
D: NA
J: TRBJ1-1
V: TRBV29-1
size: NA

DNA: TGTGCCTGGAGTGGTCAGGCCTACACCTACGAGCAGTACTTC
CDR3: CAWSGQAYTYEQYF
D: NA
J: TRBJ2-7
V: TRBV30
size: NA

DNA: TGTGCCAGCTCACCATTCAGCGACAGGGCGAGGTCACCCCTCCACTTT
CDR3: CASSPFSDRARSPLHF
D: TRBD1
J: TRBJ1-6
V: TRBV18
size: NA

DNA: TGTTCCAAGCGGAAGGCGGCATACGAGCAGTACTTC
CDR3: CSKRKAAYEQYF
D: NA
J: TRBJ2-7
V: TRBV6-6
size: NA

DNA: TGTGCCAGCAGCCCAATCGGACAGGGGGCGGGCAACACTGAAGCTTTCTTT
CDR3: CASSPIGQGAGNTEAFF
D: TRBD1
J: TRBJ1-1
V: TRBV4-2
size: few

DNA: TGTGCCACCAGCAGAGATACTAGCTTGGGGGACAGAACCGGCTACACCTTC
CDR3: CATSRDTSLGDRTGYTF
D: TRBD1
J: TRBJ1-2
V: TRBV15
size: NA

DNA: TGCAGCGTTGGCGGGGGAGATACGCAGTATTTT
CDR3: CSVGGGDTQYF
D: TRBD2
J: TRBJ2-3
V: TRBV29-1
size: NA

DNA: TGTGCCAGCAGCGCCACCTTACAGGTCAGCTCCTACAATGAGCAGTTCTTC
CDR3: CASSATLQVSSYNEQFF
D: NA
J: TRBJ2-1
V: TRBV7-9
size: NA

DNA: TGCAGTGCGGTGAGCGGTTACGAGCAGTACTTC
CDR3: CSAVSGYEQYF
D: NA
J: TRBJ2-7
V: TRBV20-1
size: NA

DNA: TGTGCCTGGAGTACGGGACAGGGAGGAATTAAGCAGTACTTC
CDR3: CAWSTGQGGIKQYF
D: TRBD1
J: TRBJ2-7
V: TRBV30
size: NA

DNA: TGTGCCAGCAGTCAACAGGAGTATGGCTACACCTTC
CDR3: CASSQQEYGYTF
D: NA
J: TRBJ1-2
V: TRBV28
size: NA

DNA: TGTGCCAGCAGCTTAACGTCCCGCAATGAGCAGTTCTTC
CDR3: CASSLTSRNEQFF
D: NA
J: TRBJ2-1
V: TRBV7-3
size: NA

DNA: TGCGCCAGCAGGGACAGGGGGGACACCGGGGAGCTGTTTTTT
CDR3: CASRDRGDTGELFF
D: TRBD1
J: TRBJ2-2
V: TRBV5-1
size: NA

DNA: TGTGCCAGCAGCTTAGGGGGCGTGGGCGGCTACACCTTC
CDR3: CASSLGGVGGYTF
D: NA
J: TRBJ1-2
V: TRBV7-8
size: NA

DNA: TGTTCCAGCACCCCGCTGGGGGGGGCGACAGATACGCAGTATTTT
CDR3: CSSTPLGGATDTQYF
D: NA
J: TRBJ2-3
V: TRBV7-9
size: once

DNA: TGTGCCAGCAGTGAACAACGGGGGGGCCTTTGGGAGCAGTTCTTC
CDR3: CASSEQRGGLWEQFF
D: TRBD2
J: TRBJ2-1
V: TRBV2
size: NA

DNA: TGTGCCAGCAGCTTAGGGACAGGGGGCAATCAGCCCCAGCATTTT
CDR3: CASSLGTGGNQPQHF
D: TRBD1
J: TRBJ1-5
V: TRBV11-3
size: few

DNA: TGTGCCTGGAGTGTCCACCTGGGCAGCTCTGGAAACACCATATATTTT
CDR3: CAWSVHLGSSGNTIYF
D: NA
J: TRBJ1-3
V: TRBV30
size: NA

DNA: TGTGCCAGCAGTAACTCAGGGTACGCTGGGGCCAACGGCCTGACTTTC
CDR3: CASSNSGYAGANGLTF
D: NA
J: TRBJ2-6
V: TRBV27
size: NA

DNA: TGTGCCATCAGGACAGAGCTCTACGAGCAGTACTTC
CDR3: CAIRTELYEQYF
D: NA
J: TRBJ2-7
V: TRBV10-3
size: NA

DNA: TGCGCCAGCAGCCTAAAGGACAGGTACGAAGAGACCCAGTACTTC
CDR3: CASSLKDRYEETQYF
D: TRBD1
J: TRBJ2-5
V: TRBV4-1
size: NA

DNA: TGTGCCTGGACTAAGACTGCTAAGAACACTGAAGCTTTCTTT
CDR3: CAWTKTAKNTEAFF
D: NA
J: TRBJ1-1
V: TRBV30
size: once

DNA: TGTGCCAGCAGCCGCCGGACAGTCTACGAGCAGTACTTC
CDR3: CASSRRTVYEQYF
D: NA
J: TRBJ2-7
V: TRBV7-9
size: NA

DNA: TGTGCCAGCACCCTCAAAAGTGGGACACGGACCCCCGCAGGCTACACCTTC
CDR3: CASTLKSGTRTPAGYTF
D: NA
J: TRBJ1-2
V: TRBV27
size: NA

DNA: TGTGCCAGCAGTGAAGCCCGAGGCGGATCGAACACCGGGGAGCTGTTTTTT
CDR3: CASSEARGGSNTGELFF
D: NA
J: TRBJ2-2
V: TRBV2
size: NA

DNA: TGTGCCAGCAGCCCGAGCTTCCAGGGGCACACTGAAGCTTTCTTT
CDR3: CASSPSFQGHTEAFF
D: NA
J: TRBJ1-1
V: TRBV7-2
size: NA

DNA: TGTGCCAGCAGCCTCCGGACAGGGAGAACTGAAGCTTTCTTT
CDR3: CASSLRTGRTEAFF
D: TRBD1
J: TRBJ1-1
V: TRBV14
size: NA

DNA: TGTGCCAGCAGTGTTCGGGGGGAAGACACAGATACGCAGTATTTT
CDR3: CASSVRGEDTDTQYF
D: TRBD2
J: TRBJ2-3
V: TRBV6-1
size: once

DNA: TGTGCCAGCAGCCGCCTCCGGGGGGATGGTGCAGATACGCAGTATTTT
CDR3: CASSRLRGDGADTQYF
D: TRBD2
J: TRBJ2-3
V: TRBV7-6
size: NA

DNA: TGTGCCAGCAGGCGACGCTGGACATCCACCGGGGAGCTGTTTTTT
CDR3: CASRRRWTSTGELFF
D: NA
J: TRBJ2-2
V: TRBV28
size: NA

DNA: TGTGCCAGCAGCTCGGTTGGGGCAGGGAAAGCTTTCTTT
CDR3: CASSSVGAGKAFF
D: NA
J: TRBJ1-1
V: TRBV7-2
size: NA

DNA: TGTGCCAGCAGCTTAAATACAGGGGCAAATGAAAAACTGTTTTTT
CDR3: CASSLNTGANEKLFF
D: TRBD1
J: TRBJ1-4
V: TRBV7-6
size: NA

DNA: TGTGCCAGTAGTATCTGGACAGGGGATCAGCCCCAGCATTTT
CDR3: CASSIWTGDQPQHF
D: TRBD1
J: TRBJ1-5
V: TRBV19
size: NA

DNA: TGTGCCAGCACATTGGGGCAGACGAATCAGCCCCAGCATTTT
CDR3: CASTLGQTNQPQHF
D: NA
J: TRBJ1-5
V: TRBV2
size: NA

DNA: TGTGCCAGCAGCCAAGTGGGATCGGGGGAGGCAGAGACCCAGTACTTC
CDR3: CASSQVGSGEAETQYF
D: NA
J: TRBJ2-5
V: TRBV4-2
size: few